These 8 T cell receptor beta chains originate from one sample sequenced in a study of T cell responses to AZD1222 COVID-19 vaccine. Libraries were prepared by immunoSEQ multiplex PCR; TCRdb keeps only in-frame clonotypes and omits some of them. In the table there are around 50,000 clones, about 80% of which are singletons. The sequenced sample was peripheral blood, obtained on day 0 of AZD1222 vaccination. Receptors originate from an adult in good health.

The rearrangement joins TRBV9 to TRBJ2-2; the match to TRBD2 covers 10 bases. Germline V CDR1 and CDR2: SGDLS, YYNGEE. This CDR3 is built from 16 residues. V shed 4 bases, J shed 6 bases, and the junction held 9 bases outside the gene matches. This chain's CDR3 is CASSPTGAGGAGELFF. CDR3 DNA: TGTGCCAGCAGCCCCACCGGAGCGGGGGGGGCCGGGGAGCTGTTTTTT.

A single count supports this clone. Other DNA sequences in this specimen translate into the identical CDR3. This sequence joins TRBV19 and TRBJ2-7; D perhaps matches TRBD1 (5 bases). The germline V gene has CDR1 LNHDA and CDR2 SQIVND (reference sequence). The ends were cut back, 3 bases at V and 2 bases at J, with 11 bases in the middle. This CDR3 region has 14 residues. CDR3 bases: TGTGCCAGTAGTATTCCGGACAAACCCTACGAGCAGTACTTC. It codes for CASSIPDKPYEQYF.

This sequence joins TRBV9 and TRBJ2-2, with 7 bases that match TRBD2. Germline loops: CDR1 SGDLS, CDR2 YYNGEE. V trimming: 4 bases; J trimming: 8 bases; junction bases outside the gene matches: 5. The CDR3 covers 13 residues. The CDR3 reads CASSNTGRGELFF. CDR3 sequence (DNA): TGTGCCAGCAGCAACACCGGGAGGGGGGAGCTGTTTTTT.

In its sample, this clone was seen once. The J gene is TRBJ1-1, the V gene TRBV18; weak D call: TRBD1 (5 bases). This CDR3 contains 13 residues. V gave up 10 bases and J gave up 5 bases, with 17 bases separating them. CDR1 is KGHSH and CDR2 is LQKENI in the germline V gene. In DNA form, the CDR3 reads TGTGCCACCCAACCTCCAGGGAGGACTGAAGCTTTCTTT. This gives the protein CATQPPGRTEAFF.

This chain uses TRBV20-1 with TRBJ2-2; D is possibly TRBD1 (5 bases). Germline V lookup: CDR1 DFQATT, CDR2 SNEGSKA (reference sequence). This CDR3 is built from 14 residues. The V and J ends lost 3 bases and 4 bases respectively, with 12 bases between them. CDR3 region: CSASLGRATGELFF. The CDR3 DNA reads as TGCAGTGCTAGTCTCGGCAGGGCCACCGGGGAGCTGTTTTTT.

The rearrangement links TRBV14 to TRBJ2-7; TRBD1 might be the D (6 bases). Germline loops: CDR1 SGHDN, CDR2 FVKESK. Trimming removed 0 bases at V and 3 bases at J, with 15 bases between. The CDR3 is 16 residues long. The DNA for the CDR3 is TGTGCCAGCAGCCAAGACTCCGGGACACAGAACTACGAGCAGTACTTC. Protein: CASSQDSGTQNYEQYF.

The chain carries TRBV27 and TRBJ1-6; D may be TRBD1 (6 bases). Trimming left V 5 bases short and J 11 bases short, with 13 bases between. CDR1 and CDR2 (germline): MNHEY, SMNVEV (reference sequence). The CDR3 consists of 13 residues. The CDR3 region is CASSPGTYPPLHF. CDR3 nucleotides: TGTGCCAGCAGTCCCGGGACATATCCACCCCTCCACTTT.

This clone appeared once. The chain links TRBV27 to TRBJ2-1; D perhaps matches TRBD2 (6 bases). Looked up from germline, CDR1 is MNHEY and CDR2 is SMNVEV (reference sequence). CDR3 size: 16 residues. V was cut by 4 bases and J by 8 bases, with 21 bases left in between. DNA for the CDR3: TGTGCCAGCAGTTGGGGACTTCTGGGGAAGGTCGATGAGCAGTTCTTC. Translating it yields CASSWGLLGKVDEQFF.